This entry lists 29 T cell receptor beta chains sequenced from one sample in a study of T cells in Graves' hyperthyroidism and ophthalmopathy. The source material, RNA transcripts, was used to amplify TCR beta CDR3 regions. A set of HTBI primers served as the primers for a first-round RT-PCR of the TCR CDR3. TCRdb independently ran MiXCR on the multiplex PCR reads; one entry per CDR3 protein. The data contain about 550,000 distinct CDR3 sequences, under 25% of them singletons. The sample was blood. Source of these receptors: a man aged 18-30 years with Graves' hyperthyroidism.

This clonotype has a count of ten or more. The rearrangement uses TRBV5-1 and TRBJ2-7, with TRBD1 matching 10 bases. Germline-derived CDR1 and CDR2 are SGHRS and YFSETQ. V was clipped by 4 bases and J by 6 bases; unmatched bases: 4. This CDR3 has 13 amino acids. Here the CDR3 reads CASSPRDRGEQYF. The CDR3 DNA is TGCGCCAGCAGCCCCCGGGACAGGGGCGAGCAGTACTTC.

Comments on this clonotype: The CDR3 end shows no conserved phenylalanine or tryptophan, and so a read error is likely. This chain connects TRBV10-2 to TRBJ1-5, with TRBD1 matching over 7 bases. The germline V gene has CDR1 WSHSY and CDR2 SAAADI. V gave up 2 bases and J gave up 7 bases; unmatched junction bases: 8. This CDR3 comprises 15 residues. CDR3 nucleotide sequence: TGCGCCAGCAGTGAGCCCGGACAGGCCGGACAGCCCCAGCATCTT. Residues: CASSEPGQAGQPQHL.

This clonotype was recorded many times. The chain links TRBV7-8 to TRBJ2-2; TRBD1 aligns across 9 bases. This CDR3 is 16 amino acids long. The germline V gene encodes CDR1 SGHVS and CDR2 FQNEAQ. The V gene end was trimmed by 1 base and the J gene end by 7 bases; junction bases not matched to a gene: 7. CDR3 in DNA: TGTGCCAGCAGCTTAGTAGACAGGGGGTACTTCGGGGAGCTGTTTTTT. It is translated as CASSLVDRGYFGELFF.

Comments on this clonotype: The conserved phenylalanine or tryptophan is not found at the CDR3 terminus, so this likely reflects a read error. The V gene is TRBV4-1, the J gene TRBJ1-2; D remains ambiguous. Trimming pared 6 bases from V and 4 bases from J, leaving 15 bases between. This CDR3 has 14 amino acids. In germline, CDR1 is MGHRA, CDR2 YSYEKL. The CDR3 coding sequence is TGCGCCAGCAGTTATGGGCCCAAGGCCTATGGCTACACCGTC. It encodes CASSYGPKAYGYTV.

This clonotype was counted ten times or more. The chain couples TRBV10-2 to TRBJ1-5, with a possible D match to TRBD1 (5 bases). The CDR3 contains 15 residues. V lost 4 bases and J 4 bases, leaving 14 bases between the germline ends. The germline V gene has CDR1 WSHSY and CDR2 SAAADI. CDR3 coding DNA: TGCGCCAGCAGTGCTGGTGGGACCGTTAATCAGCCCCAGCATTTT. It codes for CASSAGGTVNQPQHF.

The chain recombines TRBV5-1 with TRBJ1-2, with unresolved D. The CDR3 sequence is 14 residues long. Trimming removed 0 bases at V and 3 bases at J, with 9 bases between. CDR1 SGHRS and CDR2 YFSETQ come from the germline V gene. CDR3 nucleotide sequence: TGCGCCAGCAGCTTGGGAACCAATGACTATGGCTACACCTTC. This sequence encodes CASSLGTNDYGYTF.

This clonotype has ten or more counts. A much larger clone sits a single nucleotide away, making a read error possible. The V gene is TRBV12-3 or TRBV12-4, the J gene TRBJ2-7; D is unresolved. V was trimmed by 4 bases and J by 2 bases, leaving 9 bases between them. This CDR3 is built from 13 residues. CDR3 amino acids: CASSSGPTYEQYF. The CDR3 bases are TGTGCCAGCAGTTCCGGGCCCACCTACGAGCAGTACTTC.

This clonotype was found many times. The chain combines TRBV28 with TRBJ1-1; 9 bases align to TRBD1. Germline CDR1 MDHEN, CDR2 SYDVKM. This CDR3 is built from 14 residues. Germline trimming cut 4 bases from V and 6 bases from J; bases unmatched to any gene: 6. CDR3 protein: CASSSGQGASEAFF. The CDR3 coding sequence is TGTGCCAGCAGTTCGGGACAGGGAGCGTCTGAAGCTTTCTTT.

This chain joins TRBV29-1 and TRBJ1-1; D unresolved. Germline CDR1 is SQVTM and CDR2 is ANQGSEA. This CDR3 spans 13 amino acids. Trimming took off 1 base at V and 1 base at J, with 7 bases between the two ends. The CDR3 DNA follows: TGCAGCGTTGAAGGGGCACAGAACACTGAAGCTTTCTTT. This codes for CSVEGAQNTEAFF.

This clonotype was seen ten or more times. The V gene is TRBV27, the J gene TRBJ1-1; tentatively, D is TRBD1 (5 bases). The V gene lost 7 bases and the J gene lost 5 bases, with 8 bases spanning the gap. The CDR3 is made up of 11 amino acids. Germline V lookup: CDR1 MNHEY, CDR2 SMNVEV (reference sequence). The CDR3 reads CASTGGTEAFF. In DNA, the CDR3 is TGTGCCAGCACGGGGGGAACTGAAGCTTTCTTT.

In its sample, this clonotype was seen many times. The chain uses TRBV7-9 and TRBJ1-2; no definite D call. V was pared by 1 base and J by 1 base, with 7 bases between. This CDR3 has 14 residues. The germline V gene encodes CDR1 SEHNR and CDR2 FQNEAQ (reference sequence). This CDR3 reads CASSLDDHNYGYTF. In nucleotides, the CDR3 is TGTGCCAGCAGCTTAGACGACCATAACTATGGCTACACCTTC.

This clonotype showed up many times. This sequence joins TRBV6-5 and TRBJ1-6, with no clear D. Germline V lookup: CDR1 MNHEY, CDR2 SVGAGI. V was shortened by 3 bases and J by 0 bases, with 12 bases between the two germline ends. The CDR3 runs to 17 residues. CDR3 nucleotides: TGTGCCAGCAGTTATTTGGCAGAGAGCTCCTATAATTCACCCCTCCACTTT. This codes for CASSYLAESSYNSPLHF.

This clonotype was observed many times. V and J are TRBV29-1 and TRBJ1-2; D not resolved. The V gene lost 2 bases and the J gene lost 5 bases, with 18 bases spanning the gap. CDR1 and CDR2 from the germline V gene are SQVTM and ANQGSEA. The CDR3 consists of 15 residues. DNA of the CDR3: TGCAGCGTTGAACTTCGAGAAACCACTCTTTATGGCTACACCTTC. Protein sequence: CSVELRETTLYGYTF.

This clonotype appeared a few times. V and J are TRBV12-3 or TRBV12-4 and TRBJ2-7, with a possible D match to TRBD2 (6 bases). This CDR3 spans 14 amino acids. Trimming removed 6 bases at V and 6 bases at J, with 18 bases between. Here the CDR3 DNA reads TGTGCCAGCAGCAGCAACGGAGGGTTTGGCGAGCAGTACTTC. It yields the protein CASSSNGGFGEQYF.

This clonotype showed up many times. This chain uses TRBV2 with TRBJ2-7, with 7 bases matching TRBD2. The V segment lost 0 bases and the J segment 5 bases; nucleotides outside the gene matches: 4. This CDR3 region has 14 residues. The germline CDR1 and CDR2 sequences are SNHLY and FYNNEI. CDR3 nucleotide sequence: TGTGCCAGCAGTGAAGCGCGGGGGTCCAACGAGCAGTACTTC. This encodes CASSEARGSNEQYF.

This clonotype has only a few counts. The CDR3 reads CASSFTKETQYF. The CDR3 nucleotides are TGCGCCAGCAGCTTTACTAAAGAGACCCAGTACTTC. The chain combines TRBV5-1 with TRBJ2-5, with D hard to call. Germline lookup yields CDR1 SGHRS and CDR2 YFSETQ. Trimming took off 2 bases at V and 3 bases at J, with 5 bases between the two ends. CDR3 length: 12 residues.

This clonotype was seen ten or more times. This chain uses TRBV6-2 or TRBV6-3 with TRBJ1-1; D is possibly TRBD1 (5 bases). Trimming shortened V by 8 bases and J by 1 base, and 11 bases separated the two germline ends. The CDR3 is made up of 13 amino acids. Germline loops: CDR1 MNHEY, CDR2 SVGEGT. The CDR3 nucleotides read TGTGCCAGCTGTCGGGGCACGAACACTGAAGCTTTCTTT. Translation gives CASCRGTNTEAFF.

This clonotype was found a few times. V gene TRBV12-3 or TRBV12-4 combines with J gene TRBJ1-3; possibly TRBD1 for D (6 bases). Trimming removed 3 bases at V and 7 bases at J, with 13 bases between. The CDR3 length is 14 residues. In DNA, the CDR3 is TGTGCCAGCAGTTTCGCACAGGGTGGGAACACCATATATTTT. This sequence encodes CASSFAQGGNTIYF.

This clonotype was observed many times. The CDR3 sequence is CASSISGGVDEQYF. The CDR3 coding sequence is TGTGCCAGCAGCATATCAGGGGGAGTCGACGAGCAGTACTTC. The chain uses TRBV6-5 and TRBJ2-7, with TRBD1 matching over 7 bases. The CDR3 is made up of 14 amino acids. Per germline, CDR1 MNHEY and CDR2 SVGAGI. The V and J ends lost 6 bases and 5 bases, in that order; junction bases with no gene match: 10.

J is TRBJ2-7 and V is TRBV6-1, with 10 bases aligning to TRBD1. V lost 5 bases to trimming and J lost 9 bases; unmatched junction nucleotides: 7. Looked up from germline, CDR1 is MNHNS and CDR2 is SASEGT. This CDR3 region has 13 residues. CDR3 DNA: TGTGCCAGCAGTCAAGGGACAGGGGTGGCGCAGTACTTC. Translating gives CASSQGTGVAQYF.

This chain connects TRBV14 to TRBJ2-7; 8 bases align to TRBD1. Trimming cost V 2 bases and J 6 bases; bases outside gene matches: 9. In germline, CDR1 is SGHDN, CDR2 FVKESK. The length of the CDR3 is 15 residues. The CDR3 region has the DNA TGTGCCAGCAGCCAAACACAGGGGGTCGCCTCCGAGCAGTACTTC. It encodes CASSQTQGVASEQYF.

This clonotype was observed many times. The chain uses TRBV5-1 and TRBJ1-2, with a tentative D call TRBD1 (6 bases). The germline V and J ends were trimmed by 3 bases and 8 bases, with 17 bases remaining between them. This CDR3 spans 14 amino acids. In germline, CDR1 is SGHRS, CDR2 YFSETQ. CDR3 sequence (DNA): TGCGCCAGCAGCTCTCAGGGGAATTCTATCGGCTACACCTTC. This sequence encodes CASSSQGNSIGYTF.

The sample holds many counts of this clonotype. V and J are TRBV27 and TRBJ1-5, with a weak D call TRBD1 (5 bases). The V gene lost 3 bases and the J gene lost 10 bases, with 10 bases spanning the gap. Per the germline V gene, CDR1 is MNHEY and CDR2 is SMNVEV (reference sequence). This CDR3 contains 12 residues. CDR3 nucleotides: TGTGCCAGCAGTTTTGGGGCAGGTCCCCAGCATTTT. This encodes CASSFGAGPQHF.

This clonotype showed up many times. This sequence joins TRBV27 and TRBJ1-2, with 8 bases matching TRBD1. The CDR3 is made up of 14 amino acids. CDR1 is MNHEY and CDR2 is SMNVEV in the germline V gene (reference sequence). V was pared by 6 bases and J by 6 bases, with 9 bases of the junction left unmatched. CDR3 amino acids: CASSESRTGNGYTF. CDR3 bases: TGTGCCAGCAGCGAGAGTCGGACAGGGAATGGCTACACCTTC.

The chain couples TRBV29-1 to TRBJ1-2; possibly TRBD1 for D (6 bases). Trimming removed 7 bases from V and 4 bases from J, with 16 bases in between. There are 13 residues in the CDR3. Germline CDR1 is SQVTM and CDR2 is ANQGSEA. CDR3 coding DNA: TGCAGCGCTCATCAGGGGCCCTTCTATGGCTACACCTTC. Translation gives CSAHQGPFYGYTF.

Ten or more counts support this clonotype. This chain links TRBV6-5 with TRBJ1-2, with unresolved D. Per the germline V gene, CDR1 is MNHEY and CDR2 is SVGAGI. This CDR3 region has 13 residues. The V end was cut by 4 bases, the J end by 2 bases, with 8 bases between. The chain's CDR3 is CASSSDWNYGYTF. CDR3 sequence (DNA): TGTGCCAGCAGTTCAGATTGGAACTATGGCTACACCTTC.

The J gene is TRBJ2-7, the V gene TRBV7-9, with 12 nucleotides matching TRBD2. Germline CDR1 and CDR2: SEHNR and FQNEAQ (reference sequence). V shed 5 bases and J 7 bases; nucleotides not matched to a gene: 6. This CDR3 comprises 14 residues. The CDR3: CASSPSGGANEQYF. The CDR3 DNA reads as TGTGCCAGCAGCCCTAGCGGGGGGGCAAATGAGCAGTACTTC.

This rearrangement joins TRBV7-2 to TRBJ1-1; D may be TRBD1 (6 bases). Germline lookup yields CDR1 SGHTA and CDR2 FQGNSA. CDR3 length: 14 residues. The ends were cut back, 5 bases at V and 7 bases at J, with 17 bases in the middle. CDR3 region: CASSPVGGAREAFF. CDR3 bases: TGTGCCAGCAGCCCCGTCGGGGGGGCGCGTGAAGCTTTCTTT.

This chain uses TRBV6-1 with TRBJ1-2; 11 bases match TRBD1. Germline CDR1 is MNHNS and CDR2 is SASEGT. The CDR3 sequence is 18 residues long. Trimming at V came to 4 bases and at J to 0 bases, leaving 10 bases not matched to a gene. The CDR3 sequence is CASSAGQGAPPPNYGYTF. CDR3 bases: TGTGCCAGCAGTGCCGGACAGGGGGCGCCGCCTCCTAACTATGGCTACACCTTC.